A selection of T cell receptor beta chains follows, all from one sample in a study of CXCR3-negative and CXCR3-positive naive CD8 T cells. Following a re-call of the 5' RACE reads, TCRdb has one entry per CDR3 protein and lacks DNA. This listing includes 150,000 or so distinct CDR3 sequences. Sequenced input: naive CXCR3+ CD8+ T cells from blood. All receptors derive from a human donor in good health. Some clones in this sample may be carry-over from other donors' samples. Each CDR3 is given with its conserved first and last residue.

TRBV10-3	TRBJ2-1	CAISSGRFNEQFF
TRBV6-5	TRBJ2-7	CASSYEGNPYEQYF
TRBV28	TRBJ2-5	CASSQLTGGRETQYF
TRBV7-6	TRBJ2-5	CASSSSLIRNQETQYF
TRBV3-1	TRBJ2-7	CASSQDRVGVDYEQYF
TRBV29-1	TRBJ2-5	CSVEESASQETQYF
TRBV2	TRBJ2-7	CASTSQPGGDSDEQYF
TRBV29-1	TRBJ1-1	CSVETETTEALF
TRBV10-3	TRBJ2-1	CAISEPGLAVTEQFF
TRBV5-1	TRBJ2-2	CASSPPGTGGSFNTGELFF
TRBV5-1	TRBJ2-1	CASSLYASDYNEQFF
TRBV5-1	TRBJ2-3	CASSLGRGRTDTQYF
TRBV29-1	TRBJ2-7	CSVVGPTGAKYF
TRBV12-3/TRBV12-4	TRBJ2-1	CASSWTVNEQFF
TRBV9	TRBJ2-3	CASSRDRETDTQYF
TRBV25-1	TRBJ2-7	CASRPRDRASYEQYF